This T cell receptor beta chain was captured by sequencing in a study of blood T cell repertoires in COVID-19. The wider study: Specimens from acute and convalescent COVID-19 originated in the United States, Italy and Spain. PBMCs, B-cell-depleted T cells, or T cells were the source of the cDNA or gDNA that made up the material.

V shed 4 bases and J shed 2 bases, with 16 bases lying between them. There are 15 residues in the CDR3. Germline lookup yields CDR1 SGHDT and CDR2 YYEEEE. Libraries were prepared by immunoSEQ multiplex PCR; TCRdb keeps only in-frame clonotypes and omits some of them. Of hundreds of thousands of clones listed, about 87% were seen once; the top ten hold around 1.2%. The chain uses TRBV5-6 and TRBJ2-7; a possible D gene is TRBD2 (7 bases). Input material: peripheral blood. The sequence came from a man in his 70s with acute or convalescent COVID-19. CDR3 DNA sequence: TGTGCCAGCAGCCCGGGGGGCAGGATAACCTACGAGCAGTACTTC. This encodes CASSPGGRITYEQYF.